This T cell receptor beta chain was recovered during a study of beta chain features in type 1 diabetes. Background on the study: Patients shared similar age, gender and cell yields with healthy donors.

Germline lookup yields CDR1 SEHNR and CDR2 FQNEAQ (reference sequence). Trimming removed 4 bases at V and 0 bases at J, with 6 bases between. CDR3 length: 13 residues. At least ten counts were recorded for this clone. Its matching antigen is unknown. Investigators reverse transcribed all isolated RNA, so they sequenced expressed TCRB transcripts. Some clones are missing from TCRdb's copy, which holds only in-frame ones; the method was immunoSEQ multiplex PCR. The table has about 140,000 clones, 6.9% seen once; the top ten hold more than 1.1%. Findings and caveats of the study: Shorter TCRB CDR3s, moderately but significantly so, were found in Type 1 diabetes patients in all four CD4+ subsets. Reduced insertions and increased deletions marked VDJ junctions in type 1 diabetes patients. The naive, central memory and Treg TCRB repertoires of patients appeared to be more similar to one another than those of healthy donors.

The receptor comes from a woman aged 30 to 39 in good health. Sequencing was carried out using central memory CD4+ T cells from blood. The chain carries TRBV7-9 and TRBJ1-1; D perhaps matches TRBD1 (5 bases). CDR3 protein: CASSSQVNTEAFF. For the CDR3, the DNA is TGTGCCAGCAGCTCACAGGTGAACACTGAAGCTTTCTTT. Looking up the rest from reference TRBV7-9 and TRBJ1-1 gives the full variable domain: DTGVSQNPRHKITKRGQNVTFRCDPISEHNRLYWYRQTLGQGPEFLTYFQNEAQLEKSRLLSDRFSAERPKGSFSTLEIQRTEQGDSAMYLCASSSQVNTEAFFGQGTRLTVV.